The T cell receptor (beta chain) described here comes from a study of blood T cells in healthy people across ages. Together with a sample-barcoded 5' primer, a J-beta primer mix was included in a second PCR lasting about 6 to 11 cycles. TCRdb recomputed calls from the 5' RACE reads with MiXCR, one row per CDR3 protein. The data show 1.5 million to 2 million distinct CDR3 sequences, under 30% seen once. CDR1 and CDR2 (germline): SGHVS, FQNEAQ. This CDR3 comprises 17 residues. With 5 bases clipped from V and 4 bases from J, the junction kept 12 bases outside the gene matches. This rearrangement joins TRBV7-8 to TRBJ2-3, with 10 bases fitting TRBD2. The TCR sequence derives from a young woman in good health. The sample comprised blood. The CDR3 sequence is CASSPSTSGISADTQYF. DNA for the CDR3: TGTGCCAGCAGCCCCTCAACTAGCGGGATCTCAGCAGATACGCAGTATTTT.